The rows below give T cell receptor beta chains drawn from one sample of a study of T cell changes during pregnancy in multiple sclerosis. Assay: immunoSEQ multiplex PCR; the TCRdb copy retains only in-frame clones and omits some. The top ten hold roughly 8.7% of the sample, which has about 41,000 clones, around 93% seen once. The sequenced sample was CD8+ T cells from peripheral blood mononuclear cells, obtained in the third trimester of pregnancy. These receptor sequences come from a female donor with multiple sclerosis, enrolled in a pregnancy study. Both conserved end residues are part of each CDR3. Each record gives: CDR3 protein, J gene, V gene.

CDR3: CASSIRQGSEQYF
J: TRBJ2-7
V: TRBV19

CDR3: CSVVFAEAYGYTF
J: TRBJ1-2
V: TRBV29-1

CDR3: CASSDRGGSAKNIQYF
J: TRBJ2-4
V: TRBV6-1

CDR3: CASGEGLADTQYF
J: TRBJ2-3
V: TRBV4-3

CDR3: CASSLQQSYYEQYF
J: TRBJ2-7
V: TRBV5-6

CDR3: CASSLRQGADEQYF
J: TRBJ2-7
V: TRBV4-1

CDR3: CASSLESFYEQYF
J: TRBJ2-7
V: TRBV5-1

CDR3: CASSPISGWGTDTQYF
J: TRBJ2-3
V: TRBV9

CDR3: CASSSGGTTDTQYF
J: TRBJ2-3
V: TRBV11-2

CDR3: CASSPGEDGYTF
J: TRBJ1-2
V: TRBV6-6

CDR3: CASSSGLADYNEQFF
J: TRBJ2-1
V: TRBV5-4

CDR3: CASSQKGLAGPGEQFF
J: TRBJ2-1
V: TRBV4-1

CDR3: CAWSPGGRPSYEQYF
J: TRBJ2-7
V: TRBV30

CDR3: CAWTQIDASRNPYEQYF
J: TRBJ2-7
V: TRBV30